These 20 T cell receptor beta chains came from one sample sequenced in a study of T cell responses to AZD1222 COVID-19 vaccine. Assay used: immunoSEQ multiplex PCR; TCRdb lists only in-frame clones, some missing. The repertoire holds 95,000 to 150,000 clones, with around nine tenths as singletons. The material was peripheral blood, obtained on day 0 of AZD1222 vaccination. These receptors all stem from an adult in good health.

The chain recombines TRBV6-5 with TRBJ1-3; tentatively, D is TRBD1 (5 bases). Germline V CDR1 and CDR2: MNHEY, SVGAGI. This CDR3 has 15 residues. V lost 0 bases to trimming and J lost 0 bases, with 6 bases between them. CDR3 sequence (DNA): TGTGCCAGCAGTTACTCGACAGTCTCTGGAAACACCATATATTTT. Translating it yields CASSYSTVSGNTIYF.

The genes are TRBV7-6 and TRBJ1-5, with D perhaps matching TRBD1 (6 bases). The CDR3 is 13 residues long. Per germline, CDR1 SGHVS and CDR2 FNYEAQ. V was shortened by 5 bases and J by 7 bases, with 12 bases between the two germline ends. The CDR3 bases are TGTGCCAGCAGCGAGGGGGGGGGACAGCCCCAGCATTTT. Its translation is CASSEGGGQPQHF.

The CDR3 sequence: CASSLGAGSAGELFF. DNA of the CDR3: TGTGCCAGCAGCCTCGGGGCAGGGTCGGCCGGGGAGCTGTTTTTT. This chain joins TRBV2 and TRBJ2-2; the D call may be TRBD1 or TRBD2 (5 bases each). This CDR3 comprises 15 residues. Trimming cost V 6 bases and J 6 bases, with 17 bases left between them. Germline V CDR1 and CDR2: SNHLY, FYNNEI.

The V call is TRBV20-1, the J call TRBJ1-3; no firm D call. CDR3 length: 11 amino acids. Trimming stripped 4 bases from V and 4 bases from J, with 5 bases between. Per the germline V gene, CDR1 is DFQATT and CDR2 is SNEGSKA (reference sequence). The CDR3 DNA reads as TGCAGTGCTACCGGGGGAAACACCATATATTTT. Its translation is CSATGGNTIYF.

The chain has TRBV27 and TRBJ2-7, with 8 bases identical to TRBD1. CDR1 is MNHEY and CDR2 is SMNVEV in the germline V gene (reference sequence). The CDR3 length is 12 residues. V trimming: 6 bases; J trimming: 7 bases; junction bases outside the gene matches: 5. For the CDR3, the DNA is TGTGCCAGCAGCCGGACAGGGAATGAGCAGTACTTC. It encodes CASSRTGNEQYF.

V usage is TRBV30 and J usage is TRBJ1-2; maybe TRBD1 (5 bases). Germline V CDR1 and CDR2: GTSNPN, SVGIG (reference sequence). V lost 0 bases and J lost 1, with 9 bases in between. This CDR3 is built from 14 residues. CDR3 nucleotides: TGTGCCTGGAGTGTACGAAGGGGTAACTATGGCTACACCTTC. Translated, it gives CAWSVRRGNYGYTF.

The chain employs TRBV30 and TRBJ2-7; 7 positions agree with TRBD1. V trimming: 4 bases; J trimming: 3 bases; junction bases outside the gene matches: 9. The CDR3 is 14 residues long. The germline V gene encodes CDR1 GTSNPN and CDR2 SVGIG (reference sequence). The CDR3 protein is CAWKDRQGNYEQYF. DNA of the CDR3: TGTGCCTGGAAGGACCGACAGGGCAACTACGAGCAGTACTTC. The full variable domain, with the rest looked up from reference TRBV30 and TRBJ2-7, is SQTIHQWPATLVQPVGSPLSLECTVEGTSNPNLYWYRQAAGRGLQLLFYSVGIGQISSEVPQNLSASRPQDRQFILSSKKLLLSDSGFYLCAWKDRQGNYEQYFGPGTRLTVT.

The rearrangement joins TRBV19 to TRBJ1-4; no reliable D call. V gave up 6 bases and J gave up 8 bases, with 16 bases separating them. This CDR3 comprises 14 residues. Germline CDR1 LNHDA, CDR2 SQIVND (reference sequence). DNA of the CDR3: TGTGCCAGTAGCTTGACCCTAGGAAACGAAAAACTGTTTTTT. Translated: CASSLTLGNEKLFF. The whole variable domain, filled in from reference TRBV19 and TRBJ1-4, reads DGGITQSPKYLFRKEGQNVTLSCEQNLNHDAMYWYRQDPGQGLRLIYYSQIVNDFQKGDIAEGYSVSREKKESFPLTVTSAQKNPTAFYLCASSLTLGNEKLFFGSGTQLSVL.

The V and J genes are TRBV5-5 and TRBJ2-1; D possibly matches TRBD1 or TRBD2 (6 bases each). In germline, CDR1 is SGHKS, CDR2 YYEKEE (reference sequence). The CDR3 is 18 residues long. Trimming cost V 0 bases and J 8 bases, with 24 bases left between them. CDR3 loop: CASSLAGWGARLDDEQFF. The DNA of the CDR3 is TGTGCCAGCAGCTTGGCGGGGTGGGGGGCCAGGTTAGATGATGAGCAGTTCTTC. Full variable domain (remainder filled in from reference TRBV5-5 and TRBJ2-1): DAGVTQSPTHLIKTRGQQVTLRCSPISGHKSVSWYQQVLGQGPQFIFQYYEKEERGRGNFPDRFSARQFPNYSSELNVNALLLGDSALYLCASSLAGWGARLDDEQFFGPGTRLTVL.

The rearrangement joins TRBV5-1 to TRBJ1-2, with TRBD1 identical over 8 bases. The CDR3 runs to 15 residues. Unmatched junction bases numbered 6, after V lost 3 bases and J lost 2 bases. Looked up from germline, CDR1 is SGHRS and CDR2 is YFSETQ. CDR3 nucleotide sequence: TGCGCCAGCAGCTCCGCCAGGGGGCCGAACTATGGCTACACCTTC. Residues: CASSSARGPNYGYTF.

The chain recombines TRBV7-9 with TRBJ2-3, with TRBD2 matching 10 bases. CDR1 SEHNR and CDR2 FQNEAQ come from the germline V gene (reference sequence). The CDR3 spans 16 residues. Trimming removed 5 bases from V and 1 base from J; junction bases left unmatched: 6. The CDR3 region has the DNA TGTGCCAGCAGCCTGGCCGGGACTAGCGGCACAGATACGCAGTATTTT. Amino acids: CASSLAGTSGTDTQYF.

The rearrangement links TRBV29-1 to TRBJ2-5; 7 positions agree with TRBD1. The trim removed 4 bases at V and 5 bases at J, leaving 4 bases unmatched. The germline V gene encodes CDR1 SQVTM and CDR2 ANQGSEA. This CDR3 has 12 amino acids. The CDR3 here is CSVVRQGETQYF. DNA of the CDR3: TGCAGCGTTGTGCGACAGGGCGAGACCCAGTACTTC.

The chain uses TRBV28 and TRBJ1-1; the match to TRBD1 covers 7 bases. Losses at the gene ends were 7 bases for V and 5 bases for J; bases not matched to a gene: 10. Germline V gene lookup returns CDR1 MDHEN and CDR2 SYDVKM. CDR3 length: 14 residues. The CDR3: CASNLQGMWTEAFF. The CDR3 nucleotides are TGTGCCAGCAACCTACAGGGGATGTGGACTGAAGCTTTCTTT.

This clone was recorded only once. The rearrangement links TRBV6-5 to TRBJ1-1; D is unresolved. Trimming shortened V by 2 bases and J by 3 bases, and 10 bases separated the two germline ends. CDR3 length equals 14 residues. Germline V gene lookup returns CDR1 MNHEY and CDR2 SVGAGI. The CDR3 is CASSYRPQDTEAFF. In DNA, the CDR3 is TGTGCCAGCAGTTACCGGCCGCAAGACACTGAAGCTTTCTTT.

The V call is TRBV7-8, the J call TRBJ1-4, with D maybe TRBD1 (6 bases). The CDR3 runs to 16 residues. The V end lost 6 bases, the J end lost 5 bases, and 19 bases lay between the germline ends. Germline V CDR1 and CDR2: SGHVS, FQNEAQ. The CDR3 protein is CASSPGTGQSNEKLFF. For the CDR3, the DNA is TGTGCCAGCAGTCCTGGCACGGGACAATCAAATGAAAAACTGTTTTTT.

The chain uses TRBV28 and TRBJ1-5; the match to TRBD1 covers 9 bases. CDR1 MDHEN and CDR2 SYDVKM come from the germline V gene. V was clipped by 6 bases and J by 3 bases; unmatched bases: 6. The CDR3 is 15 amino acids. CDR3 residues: CASSPRTGDNQPQHF. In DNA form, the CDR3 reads TGTGCCAGCAGCCCACGGACAGGGGACAATCAGCCCCAGCATTTT. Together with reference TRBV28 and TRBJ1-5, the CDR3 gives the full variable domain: DVKVTQSSRYLVKRTGEKVFLECVQDMDHENMFWYRQDPGLGLRLIYFSYDVKMKEKGDIPEGYSVSREKKERFSLILESASTNQTSMYLCASSPRTGDNQPQHFGDGTRLSIL.

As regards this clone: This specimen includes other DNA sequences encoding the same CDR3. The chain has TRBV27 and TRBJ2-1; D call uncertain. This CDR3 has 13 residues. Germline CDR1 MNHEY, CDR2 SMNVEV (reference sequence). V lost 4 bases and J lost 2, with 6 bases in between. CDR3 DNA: TGTGCCAGCAGTTCAGGACCCTACAATGAGCAGTTCTTC. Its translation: CASSSGPYNEQFF.

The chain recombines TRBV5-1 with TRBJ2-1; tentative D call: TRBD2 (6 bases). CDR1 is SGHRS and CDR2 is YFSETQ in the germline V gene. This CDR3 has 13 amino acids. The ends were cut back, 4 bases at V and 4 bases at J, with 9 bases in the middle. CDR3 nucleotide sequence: TGCGCCAGCAGCGAGACTAGTTACAATGAGCAGTTCTTC. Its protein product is CASSETSYNEQFF.

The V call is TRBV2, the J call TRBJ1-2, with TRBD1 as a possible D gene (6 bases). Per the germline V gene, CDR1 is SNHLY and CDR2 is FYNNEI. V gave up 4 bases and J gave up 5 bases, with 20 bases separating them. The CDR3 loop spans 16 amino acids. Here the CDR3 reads CASSGEQGNTPYGYTF. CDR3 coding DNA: TGTGCCAGCAGTGGGGAACAGGGTAACACACCGTATGGCTACACCTTC.

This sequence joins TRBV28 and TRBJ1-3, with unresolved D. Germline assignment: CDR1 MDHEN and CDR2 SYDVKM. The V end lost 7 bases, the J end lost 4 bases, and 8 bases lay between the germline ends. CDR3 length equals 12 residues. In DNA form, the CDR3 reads TGTGCCAGCAAAACCGGAGGAAACACCATATATTTT. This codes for CASKTGGNTIYF. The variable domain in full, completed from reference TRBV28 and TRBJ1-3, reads DVKVTQSSRYLVKRTGEKVFLECVQDMDHENMFWYRQDPGLGLRLIYFSYDVKMKEKGDIPEGYSVSREKKERFSLILESASTNQTSMYLCASKTGGNTIYFGEGSWLTVV.